Each of the 10 T cell receptor beta chains below was sequenced from the same sample in a study of CXCR3-negative and CXCR3-positive naive CD8 T cells. Through 5' RACE with UMI labels, the TRB cDNA libraries were prepared. TCRdb reprocessed the 5' RACE reads, with one entry per CDR3 protein and no DNA. This specimen shows about 43,000 distinct CDR3 sequences; the ten leading clones hold 9.5% to 12%. The sequencing sample was made of memory CD8+ T cells from blood. The receptors were gathered from a human donor in good health. Some clones in this sample may be carry-over from other donors' samples.

The gene calls are TRBV20-1 and TRBJ1-2; the TCRdb D gene call, TRBD1, has no DNA to confirm it. CDR3 size: 16 residues. Per germline, CDR1 DFQATT and CDR2 SNEGSKA (reference sequence). The CDR3 loop reads CSASLVGQGANYGYTF.

V usage is TRBV24-1 and J usage is TRBJ2-1; TCRdb names TRBD2, which stays unverified in the absence of DNA. Germline CDR1 is KGHDR and CDR2 is SFDVKD. The CDR3 length is 14 residues. CDR3 amino acids: CATSDPSSRNKQFF.

The chain is built from TRBV7-8 and TRBJ1-1. CDR1 is SGHVS and CDR2 is FQNEAQ in the germline V gene. The CDR3 is 12 residues long. This chain's CDR3 is CASSRMNTEAFF.

V usage is TRBV7-6 and J usage is TRBJ1-2. The CDR3 consists of 14 residues. From germline, CDR1 is SGHVS and CDR2 FNYEAQ. CDR3 residues: CASSLGGRADGYTF. The whole variable domain, filled in from reference TRBV7-6 and TRBJ1-2, reads GAGVSQSPRYKVTKRGQDVALRCDPISGHVSLYWYRQALGQGPEFLTYFNYEAQQDKSGLPNDRFSAERPEGSISTLTIQRTEQRDSAMYRCASSLGGRADGYTFGSGTRLTVV.

V gene TRBV3-1 combines with J gene TRBJ2-5. Germline CDR1 LGHDT, CDR2 YNNKEL (reference sequence). The CDR3 is 15 amino acids. The chain's CDR3 is CASSQGQVVQETQYF.

The chain is built from TRBV7-2 and TRBJ2-5; TCRdb calls TRBD2, which cannot be checked without DNA. The germline gives CDR1 SGHTA, CDR2 FQGNSA. This CDR3 region has 18 residues. CDR3 sequence reads: CASSYPHLAGEEKETQYF.

This chain links TRBV5-8 with TRBJ2-2; the TCRdb D gene call, TRBD1, has no DNA to confirm it. This CDR3 has 14 amino acids. CDR1 and CDR2 from the germline V gene are SGHTS and YDEGEE. CDR3 loop: CASSYTGYTGELFF.

The rearrangement links TRBV29-1 to TRBJ1-1. The CDR3 consists of 11 residues. Germline V lookup: CDR1 SQVTM, CDR2 ANQGSEA. The CDR3: CSVPKNTEAFF.

The J gene is TRBJ2-2, the V gene TRBV20-1; without DNA, the TCRdb call of TRBD2 cannot be checked. This CDR3 is 15 amino acids long. CDR1 DFQATT and CDR2 SNEGSKA come from the germline V gene (reference sequence). The CDR3 loop reads CSAPGLATNTGELFF.

This chain links TRBV29-1 with TRBJ2-7; TCRdb selects TRBD1, and the lack of DNA leaves this call unchecked. The CDR3 is 12 amino acids. Germline V gene lookup returns CDR1 SQVTM and CDR2 ANQGSEA. CDR3 loop: CSVLRDRGEQYF.